These 3 T cell receptor beta chains share one sample of origin, sequenced in a study of blood T cell repertoires in COVID-19. Only in-frame clones appear in the TCRdb table, and some are missing; sequencing was by immunoSEQ multiplex PCR. This table holds 89,000 or so clones, 70% to 85% found once. Sequenced material: peripheral blood. Receptors originate from a human donor in a cohort sampled during active COVID-19.

The chain combines TRBV15 with TRBJ2-3; 12 nucleotides match TRBD1. CDR1 is LNHNV and CDR2 is YYDKDF in the germline V gene (reference sequence). J was trimmed by 4 bases and V by 5 bases; bases with no gene match: 7. The CDR3 extends over 16 amino acids. CDR3 region: CATSLRDRGPADTQYF. Written as DNA, the CDR3 is TGTGCCACCAGCCTCCGGGACAGGGGGCCGGCAGATACGCAGTATTTT.

V and J are TRBV6-6 and TRBJ1-1; unclear D gene. The germline CDR1 and CDR2 sequences are MNHNY and SVGAGI (reference sequence). The V gene lost 5 bases and the J gene lost 7 bases, with 11 bases spanning the gap. The CDR3 consists of 12 residues. CDR3 amino acids: CASSLEGGEAFF. CDR3 in DNA: TGTGCCAGCAGTCTGGAAGGCGGTGAAGCTTTCTTT.

With regard to this clone: Other nucleotide sequences in the sample specify the same CDR3. The chain is built from TRBV5-3 and TRBJ2-7; 8 positions agree with TRBD1. TRBV5-3 has ORF status, its function being uncertain. V dropped 9 bases and J dropped 4; count of bases not matched to a gene: 15. The CDR3 consists of 15 residues. CDR3 nucleotides: TGTGCCACGGATACAACCGGGACAGGCGAGTACGAGCAGTACTTC. Protein sequence: CATDTTGTGEYEQYF.